This passage covers 2 T cell receptor beta chains from one sample sequenced in a study of T cell clonality in common variable immunodeficiency. TCRdb keeps only in-frame clones here, not all; method: immunoSEQ multiplex PCR. The sample presents 45,000 to 60,000 clones, none singletons. Sample: peripheral blood mononuclear cells. The receptors derive from a person aged 18 to 75 in good health.

This clone was recorded many times. The CDR3 end is not reached by the read, which stops 3 residues before it; the germline J gene fills it in. J is TRBJ1-5 and V is TRBV5-5; possibly TRBD1 for D (6 bases). From germline, CDR1 is SGHKS and CDR2 YYEKEE (reference sequence). V was shortened by 0 bases and J by 6 bases, with 13 bases between the two germline ends. The CDR3 spans 15 residues. Incomplete CDR3 DNA: TGTGCCAGCAGCTTGGCGTCAGGGGCCCTTCAGCCC. Translating gives CASSLASGALQP. The full CDR3 protein reads CASSLASGALQPQHF.

This clone was found many times. The CDR3 goes on 3 residues after the read ends, and that part is filled in from the germline J gene. V gene TRBV5-6 combines with J gene TRBJ2-2; 9 nucleotides agree with TRBD1. Germline trimming cut 4 bases from V and 6 bases from J; bases unmatched to any gene: 7. The germline V gene encodes CDR1 SGHDT and CDR2 YYEEEE. The CDR3 is 15 residues long. The CDR3 region is CASSGLTGGAGELFF. The CDR3 DNA, read in part, is TGTGCCAGCAGCGGTCTAACAGGGGGCGCCGGGGAG.